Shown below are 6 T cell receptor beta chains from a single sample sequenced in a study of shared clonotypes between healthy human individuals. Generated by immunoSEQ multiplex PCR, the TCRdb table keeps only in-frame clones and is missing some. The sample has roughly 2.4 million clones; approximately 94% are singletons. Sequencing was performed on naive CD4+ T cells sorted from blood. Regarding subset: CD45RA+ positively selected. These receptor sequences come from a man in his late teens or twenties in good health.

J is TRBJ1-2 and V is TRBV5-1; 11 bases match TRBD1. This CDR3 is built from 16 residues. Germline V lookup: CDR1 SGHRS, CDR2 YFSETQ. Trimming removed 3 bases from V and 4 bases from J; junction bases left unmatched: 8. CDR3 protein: CASSSGQGAWVYGYTF. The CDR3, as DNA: TGCGCCAGCAGCTCTGGACAGGGGGCTTGGGTCTATGGCTACACCTTC.

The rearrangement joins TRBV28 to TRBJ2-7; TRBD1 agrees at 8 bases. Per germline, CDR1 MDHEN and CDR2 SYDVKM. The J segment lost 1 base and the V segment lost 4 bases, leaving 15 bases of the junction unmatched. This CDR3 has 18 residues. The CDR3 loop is CASSSTGYWGQESYEQYF. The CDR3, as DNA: TGTGCCAGCAGTTCCACTGGATACTGGGGACAGGAGTCCTACGAGCAGTACTTC.

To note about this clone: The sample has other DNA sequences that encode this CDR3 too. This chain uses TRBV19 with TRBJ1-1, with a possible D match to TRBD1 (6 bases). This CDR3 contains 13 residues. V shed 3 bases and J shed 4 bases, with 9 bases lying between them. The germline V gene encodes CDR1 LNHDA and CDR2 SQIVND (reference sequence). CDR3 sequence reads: CASSIEGGTEAFF. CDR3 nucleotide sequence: TGTGCCAGTAGTATCGAAGGGGGCACTGAAGCTTTCTTT.

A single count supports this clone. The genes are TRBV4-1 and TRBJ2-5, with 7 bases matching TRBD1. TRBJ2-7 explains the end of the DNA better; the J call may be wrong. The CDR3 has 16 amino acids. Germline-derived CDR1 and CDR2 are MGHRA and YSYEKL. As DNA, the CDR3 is TGCGCCAGCAGCCGTACACGCCGGGACAGCCCCTACGAGCAGTACTTC. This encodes CASSRTRRDSPYEQYF.

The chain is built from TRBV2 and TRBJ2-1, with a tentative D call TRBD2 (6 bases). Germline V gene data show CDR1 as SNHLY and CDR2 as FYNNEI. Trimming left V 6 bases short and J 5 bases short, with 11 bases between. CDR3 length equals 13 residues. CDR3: CASRAGSDNEQFF. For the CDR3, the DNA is TGTGCCAGCAGGGCGGGATCGGACAATGAGCAGTTCTTC.

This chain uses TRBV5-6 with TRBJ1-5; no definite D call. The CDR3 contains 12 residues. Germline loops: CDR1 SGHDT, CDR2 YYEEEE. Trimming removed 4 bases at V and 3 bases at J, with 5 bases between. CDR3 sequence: CASSLNNQPQHF. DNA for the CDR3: TGTGCCAGCAGCCTTAACAATCAGCCCCAGCATTTT.